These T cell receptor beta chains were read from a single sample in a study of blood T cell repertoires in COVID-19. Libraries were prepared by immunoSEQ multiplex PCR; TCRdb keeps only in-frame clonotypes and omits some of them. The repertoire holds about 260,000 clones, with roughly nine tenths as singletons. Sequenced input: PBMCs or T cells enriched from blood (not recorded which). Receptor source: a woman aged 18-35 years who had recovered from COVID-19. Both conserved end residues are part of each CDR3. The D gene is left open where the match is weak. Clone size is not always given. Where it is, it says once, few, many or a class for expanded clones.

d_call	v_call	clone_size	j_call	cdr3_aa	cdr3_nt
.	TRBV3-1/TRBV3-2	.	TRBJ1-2	CASSQEITGNYGYTF	TGTGCCAGCAGCCAAGAGATAACAGGAAACTATGGCTACACCTTC
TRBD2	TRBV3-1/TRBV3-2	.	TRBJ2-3	CASSQAGGAADTQYF	TGTGCCAGCAGCCAAGCCGGGGGGGCGGCAGATACGCAGTATTTT
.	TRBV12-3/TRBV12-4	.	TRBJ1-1	CASSFSSGTEAFF	TGTGCCAGCAGTTTCTCGTCAGGGACTGAAGCTTTCTTT
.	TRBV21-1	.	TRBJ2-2	CASSKRVTGQGTGELFF	TGTGCCAGCAGCAAAAGGGTAACAGGACAGGGGACCGGGGAGCTGTTTTTT
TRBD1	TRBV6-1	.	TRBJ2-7	CASSEFGQAGYEQYF	TGTGCCAGCAGTGAGTTCGGACAGGCCGGCTACGAGCAGTACTTC
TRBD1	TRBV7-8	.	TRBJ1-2	CASSLEDRAAFGYTF	TGTGCCAGCAGCTTAGAGGACAGGGCTGCTTTTGGCTACACCTTC
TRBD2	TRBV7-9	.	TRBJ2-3	CASSGRLPGLATDTQYF	TGTGCCAGCAGCGGACGGCTACCGGGACTAGCGACAGATACGCAGTATTTT
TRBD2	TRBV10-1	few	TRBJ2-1	CASTTGTSDGEQFF	TGCGCCAGTACTACCGGGACTAGCGACGGTGAGCAGTTCTTC
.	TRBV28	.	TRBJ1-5	CASSASPGDSNQPQHF	TGTGCCAGCAGTGCCTCTCCAGGGGATAGCAATCAGCCCCAGCATTTT
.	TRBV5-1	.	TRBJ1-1	CASSLNGGNTEAFF	TGCGCCAGCAGCCTGAATGGAGGGAACACTGAAGCTTTCTTT
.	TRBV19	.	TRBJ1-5	CGPEGPNQPQHF	TGTGGCCCGGAGGGGCCCAATCAGCCCCAGCATTTT
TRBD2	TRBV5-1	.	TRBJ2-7	CASSSIAGSYEQYF	TGCGCCAGCAGCTCTATAGCGGGGAGCTACGAGCAGTACTTC
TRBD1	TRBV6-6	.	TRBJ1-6	CASSPNHPGQESSYNSPLHF	TGTGCCAGCAGCCCGAACCACCCGGGACAGGAGAGCTCCTATAATTCACCCCTCCACTTT
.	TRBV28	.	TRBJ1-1	CASTSQVGTEAFF	TGTGCCAGCACCTCCCAGGTCGGAACTGAAGCTTTCTTT
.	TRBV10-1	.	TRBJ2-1	CASSERSGKQFF	TGCGCCAGCAGTGAGAGATCAGGAAAGCAGTTCTTC
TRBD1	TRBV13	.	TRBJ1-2	CASSPGGLGYTF	TGTGCCAGCAGCCCAGGGGGATTAGGCTACACCTTC
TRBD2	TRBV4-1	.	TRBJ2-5	CASSHDIAGGLQETQYF	TGCGCCAGCAGCCATGATATAGCGGGGGGCCTTCAAGAGACCCAGTACTTC
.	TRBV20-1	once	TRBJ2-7	CSARALYEQYF	TGCAGTGCTAGAGCTCTCTACGAGCAGTACTTC
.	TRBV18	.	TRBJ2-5	CASSPSRGQETQYF	TGTGCCAGCTCACCATCGCGGGGCCAAGAGACCCAGTACTTC
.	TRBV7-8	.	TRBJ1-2	CASRPGPNYGYTF	TGTGCCAGCAGACCCGGTCCTAACTATGGCTACACCTTC
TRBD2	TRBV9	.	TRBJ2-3	CASSVAGGSTDTQYF	TGTGCCAGCAGCGTAGCGGGGGGGAGCACAGATACGCAGTATTTT
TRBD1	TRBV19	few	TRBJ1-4	CASSKYRGATNEKLFF	TGTGCCAGTAGCAAATACAGGGGAGCAACTAATGAAAAACTGTTTTTT
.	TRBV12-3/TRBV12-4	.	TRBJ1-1	CASSPGNTEAFF	TGTGCCAGCAGCCCCGGGAACACTGAAGCTTTCTTT
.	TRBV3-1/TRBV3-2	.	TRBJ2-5	CASSLLLAPETQYF	TGTGCCAGCAGCCTCCTACTAGCCCCAGAGACCCAGTACTTC
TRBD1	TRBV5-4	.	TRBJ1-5	CASSGGQVPGQPQHF	TGTGCCAGCAGCGGCGGACAGGTGCCTGGTCAGCCCCAGCATTTT
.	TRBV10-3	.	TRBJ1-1	CAIRRENTEAFF	TGTGCCATCAGACGGGAGAACACTGAAGCTTTCTTT
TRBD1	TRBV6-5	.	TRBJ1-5	CASSTRQGANQPQHF	TGTGCCAGCAGTACAAGACAGGGGGCTAATCAGCCCCAGCATTTT
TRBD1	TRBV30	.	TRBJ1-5	CAWSVDRVQPQHF	TGTGCCTGGAGTGTAGACAGGGTTCAGCCCCAGCATTTT
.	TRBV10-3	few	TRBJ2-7	CAISGATRTSYEQYF	TGTGCCATCAGTGGAGCGACCCGCACCTCCTACGAGCAGTACTTC
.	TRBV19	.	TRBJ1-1	CASQANTEAFF	TGTGCCAGTCAAGCGAACACTGAAGCTTTCTTT
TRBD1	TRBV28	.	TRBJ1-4	CASSSPDRATNEKLFF	TGTGCCAGCAGTTCCCCCGACAGGGCAACTAATGAAAAACTGTTTTTT
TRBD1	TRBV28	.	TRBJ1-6	CASSLDRTGGSPLHF	TGTGCCAGCAGTTTGGACAGGACAGGGGGTTCACCCCTCCACTTT
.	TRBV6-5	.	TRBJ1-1	CASSYSNLGRGGSAFF	TGTGCCAGCAGTTACTCGAATTTAGGCAGGGGTGGGTCAGCTTTCTTT
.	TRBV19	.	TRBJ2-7	CASSPGLSYEQYF	TGTGCCAGTAGCCCGGGACTCTCCTACGAGCAGTACTTC
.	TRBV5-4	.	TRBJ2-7	CASSTTSYEQYF	TGTGCCAGCAGCACGACTAGCTACGAGCAGTACTTC
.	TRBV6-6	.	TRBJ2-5	CASSTTETQYF	TGTGCCAGCAGTACTACGGAGACCCAGTACTTC
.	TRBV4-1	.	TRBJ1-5	CASRPGDGSNQPQHF	TGCGCCAGCAGACCCGGGGATGGCAGCAATCAGCCCCAGCATTTT
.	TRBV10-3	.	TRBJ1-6	CAIMEGAYNSPLHF	TGTGCCATCATGGAAGGAGCTTATAATTCACCCCTCCACTTT
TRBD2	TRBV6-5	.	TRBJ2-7	CASRLASSYEQYF	TGTGCCAGTCGACTAGCCAGCTCCTACGAGCAGTACTTC
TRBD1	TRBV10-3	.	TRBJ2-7	CAISKDRVQHEQYF	TGTGCCATCAGTAAGGACAGGGTTCAACACGAGCAGTACTTC
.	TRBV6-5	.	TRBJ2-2	CASSILSYTGELFF	TGTGCCAGCAGTATTCTCTCCTACACCGGGGAGCTGTTTTTT
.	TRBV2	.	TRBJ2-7	CASSLWRGEQYF	TGTGCCAGCAGCTTATGGCGGGGCGAGCAGTACTTC
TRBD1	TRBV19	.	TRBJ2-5	CASSIVQGASETQYF	TGTGCCAGTAGTATAGTGCAGGGGGCCAGTGAGACCCAGTACTTC
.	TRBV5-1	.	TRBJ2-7	CASSPGHGAYEQYF	TGCGCCAGCAGCCCCGGACACGGAGCCTACGAGCAGTACTTC
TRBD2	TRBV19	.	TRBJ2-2	CASSRRAGGTGELFF	TGTGCCAGTAGTAGGCGAGCGGGGGGCACCGGGGAGCTGTTTTTT
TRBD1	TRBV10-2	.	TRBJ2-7	CASGGTGYHEQYF	TGCGCCAGCGGGGGGACAGGGTACCACGAGCAGTACTTC
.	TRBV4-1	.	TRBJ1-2	CASSTPGQRLYGYTF	TGCGCCAGCAGCACTCCGGGACAAAGACTCTATGGCTACACCTTC
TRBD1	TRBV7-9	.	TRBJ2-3	CASSSDRVSRGTQYF	TGTGCCAGCAGCTCTGACAGGGTCAGTCGGGGTACGCAGTATTTT
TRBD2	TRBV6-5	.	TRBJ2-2	CASIPGGMTGELFF	TGTGCCAGCATACCGGGGGGAATGACCGGGGAGCTGTTTTTT
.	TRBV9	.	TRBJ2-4	CASSHNRDSGKNIQYF	TGTGCCAGCAGCCACAACAGGGACAGCGGGAAAAACATTCAGTACTTC
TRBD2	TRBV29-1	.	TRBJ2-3	CSVTKAGGGTDTQYF	TGCAGCGTAACTAAAGCGGGGGGGGGCACAGATACGCAGTATTTT
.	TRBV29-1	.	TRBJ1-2	CSVGPRVDGYTF	TGCAGCGTCGGACCCAGGGTAGATGGCTACACCTTC
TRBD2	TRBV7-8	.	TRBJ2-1	CASSLRRGGHMDEQFF	TGTGCCAGCAGCTTACGGCGGGGGGGCCACATGGATGAGCAGTTCTTC
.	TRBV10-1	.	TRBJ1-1	CASSSGQNTEAFF	TGCGCCAGCAGTTCGGGACAGAACACTGAAGCTTTCTTT
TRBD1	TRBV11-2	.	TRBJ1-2	CASSRRTGGYTF	TGTGCCAGCAGCAGGCGGACAGGGGGCTACACCTTC
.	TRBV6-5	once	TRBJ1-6	CASSSDRTYNSPLHF	TGTGCCAGCAGTTCCGACAGGACTTATAATTCACCCCTCCACTTT
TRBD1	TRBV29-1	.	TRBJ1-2	CSVDTAQGQDYGYTF	TGCAGCGTCGATACCGCACAGGGGCAGGATTATGGCTACACCTTC
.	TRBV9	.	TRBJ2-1	CASSYSNNEQFF	TGTGCCAGCAGCTACAGCAACAATGAGCAGTTCTTC
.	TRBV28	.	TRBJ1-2	CAIASEELNGYTF	TGTGCCATTGCGTCAGAGGAATTAAATGGCTACACCTTC